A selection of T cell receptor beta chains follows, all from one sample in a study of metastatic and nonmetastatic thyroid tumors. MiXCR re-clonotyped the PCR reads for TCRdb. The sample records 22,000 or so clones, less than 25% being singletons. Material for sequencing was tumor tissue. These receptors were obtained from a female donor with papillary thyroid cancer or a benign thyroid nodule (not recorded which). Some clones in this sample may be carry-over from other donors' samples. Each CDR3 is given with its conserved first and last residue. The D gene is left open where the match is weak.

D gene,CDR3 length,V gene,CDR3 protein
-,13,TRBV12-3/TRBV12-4,CASSVGPGNTIYF
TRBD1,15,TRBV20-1,CSARPGTGDPYEQYF
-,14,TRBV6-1,CASSSIGRQKEQYF
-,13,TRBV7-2,CASSTTDTGELFF
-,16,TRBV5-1,CASSLSPGPPSYEQYF
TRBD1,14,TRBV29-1,CSVQYNRGGNTIYF
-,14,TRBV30,CAWSSDSYNSPLHF
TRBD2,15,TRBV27,CASSPKTSGRNEQFF
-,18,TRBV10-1,CASSGGPGGVETGNTIYF
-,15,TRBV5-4,CASSYAGPTPNEQFF
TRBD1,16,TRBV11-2,CASSLKTGGFAGELFF
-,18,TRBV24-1,CATSVRGTPLFLDYGYTF
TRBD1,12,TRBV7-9,CASSLRAGTVLF
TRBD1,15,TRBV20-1,CSALNGQGLGQPQHF
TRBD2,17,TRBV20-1,CSASGTSGRGPTDTQYF
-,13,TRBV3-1,CASSQEAVYGYTF
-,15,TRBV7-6,CASSPFVGGNQPQHF
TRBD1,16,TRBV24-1,CATSDTGTGGRETQYF